Below, one TCR beta chain is given with its context. This clone showed up just once. Its antigen is currently not known. This likely stems from a read error, as it lies one base from a far larger clone. TCR CDR3 regions were amplified from genomic DNA by multiplex PCR using the deep immunoSEQ assay. For each cell subset, the extracted genomic DNA was distributed evenly across all wells of several immunoSEQ 96-well plates, and each plate served as one replicate. For unsorted PBMC, each replicate PCR was loaded with roughly 0.3 ug genomic DNA, equivalent to about 30,000 T cell genomes. Ten immunoSEQ deep assay plates were used to sequence the unsorted PBMC genomic DNA. Purified libraries were quantified with a Qubit 3.0 fluorometer, sized on a Bioanalyzer 2100, and re-quantified with the KAPA Library Quantification kit. Every immunoSEQ 96-well plate was sequenced on a separate single-read 150-cycle Illumina NextSeq 550 flow cell. The study's own analysis went as follows. The immunoSEQ output contained only junctional sequences without quality scores, so filtering could not match that applied to full-length reads. To assign V/J genes and CDR3, sequences were annotated against IMGT germline references using PyIR, a Python wrapper for IgBLAST v1.9. Any read was removed if the V/J assignment was weak (E-value above 1e-6), the CDR3 was missing, or the read contained stop codons, out-of-frame junctions, or ambiguous translated residues. V3J clonotypes were defined as sequences sharing the same inferred V gene, J gene, and CDR3 amino acid sequence. Percentage overlap between repertoires was calculated by dividing the number of shared unique clonotypes by the size of the smaller repertoire. Repertoire richness was assessed with RTK rarefaction, the Chao1 estimator, and Recon v2.1 estimates of unobserved clonotypes. TCRdb holds this immuneACCESS table with in-frame rearrangements only. Some clones are missing; in checked studies, unresolved V genes explain under half, and the rest has no known cause. Clone size and the V and J calls come from that table; the DNA yielded D and trimming. Recorded for this sample are fewer than 600,000 clones; roughly 79% of them occurred a single time. About 12% of the sample belongs to the ten largest clones.

The donors were healthy, HIV-negative adults who had no recently reported acute infections or vaccinations. All donors were Caucasian adults living in Nashville, Tennessee, USA. For unsorted samples, 90 million or so PBMCs were counted and genomic DNA was extracted with the QIAamp DNA Blood Mini kit. Blood was obtained by leukapheresis, after which PBMCs were separated by Ficoll-Histopaque density gradient centrifugation and cryopreserved in liquid nitrogen vapor phase. These data belong to a study of shared clonotypes between healthy human individuals (dated by TCRdb to 2018 to 2021). With regard to the full study: The cohort included a few men and a couple of women between 18 and 49 years of age. Blood TCR repertoires of a handful of healthy adults were deeply sequenced to estimate repertoire size and the extent of clonotype sharing between individuals. Between about 0.85 and 9.5 billion PBMCs per donor were obtained by leukapheresis. Different laboratories and diverse techniques were used to prepare libraries and sequence TCR repertoires, to increase sequencing depth and limit assay-specific biases. The study at large found these results: Pairwise subsampling led to the expectation that sequencing depth would affect the degree of clonotype sharing among donors. Sampling was restricted to blood, and TCR repertoires in tissue are likely to differ from TCR repertoires in blood. Because the study included only a small number of donors, the genetic and exposure-history diversity represented was limited.

Material for sequencing was PBMCs. This clonotype originated in a middle-aged woman in good health. Some clones in this sample may be carry-over from other donors' samples.

This receptor has the CDR3 CATGRVRGEADTQYF. Here is the DNA: TGTGCCACCGGCAGAGTTCGGGGGGAGGCAGATACGCAGTATTTT. Recombination linked TRBV15 to TRBJ2-3; the junction holds 7 bases that match TRBD2. Including cysteine and phenylalanine, the CDR3 has 15 amino acids. The DNA shown is the 45-base CDR3, in frame from base 1. CDR1 and CDR2, per the germline V gene (reference sequence), are LNHNV and YYDKDF.